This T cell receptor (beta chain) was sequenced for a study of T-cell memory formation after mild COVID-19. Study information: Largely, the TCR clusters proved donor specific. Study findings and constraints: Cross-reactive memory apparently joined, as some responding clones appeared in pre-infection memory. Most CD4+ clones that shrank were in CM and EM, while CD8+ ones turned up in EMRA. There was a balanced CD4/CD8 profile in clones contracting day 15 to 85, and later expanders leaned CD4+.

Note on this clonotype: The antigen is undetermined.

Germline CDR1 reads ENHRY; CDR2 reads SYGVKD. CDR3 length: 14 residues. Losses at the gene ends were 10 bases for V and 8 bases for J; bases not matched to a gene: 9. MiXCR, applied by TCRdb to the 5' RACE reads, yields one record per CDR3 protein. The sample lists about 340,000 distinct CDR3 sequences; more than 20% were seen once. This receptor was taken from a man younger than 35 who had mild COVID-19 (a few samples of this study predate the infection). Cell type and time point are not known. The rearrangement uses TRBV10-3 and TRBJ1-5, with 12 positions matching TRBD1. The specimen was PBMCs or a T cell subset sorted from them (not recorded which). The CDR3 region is CATRSGTGGEPQHF. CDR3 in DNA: TGTGCCACCAGGAGCGGGACAGGGGGCGAGCCCCAGCATTTT.